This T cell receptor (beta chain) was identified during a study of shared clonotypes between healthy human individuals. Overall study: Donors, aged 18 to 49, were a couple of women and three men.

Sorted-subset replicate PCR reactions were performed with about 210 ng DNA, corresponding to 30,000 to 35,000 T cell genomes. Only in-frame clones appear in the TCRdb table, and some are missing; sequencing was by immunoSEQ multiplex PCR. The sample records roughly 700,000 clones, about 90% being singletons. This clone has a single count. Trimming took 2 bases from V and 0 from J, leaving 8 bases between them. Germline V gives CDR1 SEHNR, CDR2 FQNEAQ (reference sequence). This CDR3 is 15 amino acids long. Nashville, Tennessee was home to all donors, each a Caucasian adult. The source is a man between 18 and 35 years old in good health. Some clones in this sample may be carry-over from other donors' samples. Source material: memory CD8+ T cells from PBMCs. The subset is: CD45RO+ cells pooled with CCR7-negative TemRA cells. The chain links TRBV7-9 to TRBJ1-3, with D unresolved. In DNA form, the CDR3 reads TGTGCCAGCAGCTTACAAGGGAGCTCTGGAAACACCATATATTTT. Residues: CASSLQGSSGNTIYF.